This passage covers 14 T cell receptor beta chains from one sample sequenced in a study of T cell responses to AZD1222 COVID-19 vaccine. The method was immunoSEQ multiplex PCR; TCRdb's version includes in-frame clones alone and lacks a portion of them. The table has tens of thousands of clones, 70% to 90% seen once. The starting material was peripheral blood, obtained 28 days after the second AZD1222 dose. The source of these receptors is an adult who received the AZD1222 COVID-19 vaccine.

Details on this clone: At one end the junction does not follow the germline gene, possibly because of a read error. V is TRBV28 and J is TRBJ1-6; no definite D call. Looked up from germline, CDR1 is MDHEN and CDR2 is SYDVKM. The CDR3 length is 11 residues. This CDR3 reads CASNSGSPLHF. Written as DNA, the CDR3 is TGTGCTAGCAATAGCGGGTCACCCCTCCACTTT.

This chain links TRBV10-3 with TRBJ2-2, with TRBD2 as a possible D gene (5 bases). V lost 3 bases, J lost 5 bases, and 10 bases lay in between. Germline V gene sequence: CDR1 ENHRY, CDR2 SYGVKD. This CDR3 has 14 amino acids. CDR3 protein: CAISESRGTGELFF. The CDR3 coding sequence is TGTGCCATCAGTGAAAGCAGAGGGACCGGGGAGCTGTTTTTT.

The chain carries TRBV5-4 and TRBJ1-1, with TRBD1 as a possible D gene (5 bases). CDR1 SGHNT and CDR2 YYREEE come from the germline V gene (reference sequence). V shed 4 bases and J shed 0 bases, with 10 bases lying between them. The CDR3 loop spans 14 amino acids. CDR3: CASSARDLNTEAFF. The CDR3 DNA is TGTGCCAGCAGCGCCAGGGACCTGAACACTGAAGCTTTCTTT.

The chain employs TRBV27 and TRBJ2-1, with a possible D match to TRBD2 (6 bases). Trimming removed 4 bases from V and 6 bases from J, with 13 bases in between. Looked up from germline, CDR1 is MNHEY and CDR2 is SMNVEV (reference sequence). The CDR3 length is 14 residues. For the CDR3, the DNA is TGTGCCAGCAGTTCCCTAGCGACCGCCAATGAGCAGTTCTTC. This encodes CASSSLATANEQFF.

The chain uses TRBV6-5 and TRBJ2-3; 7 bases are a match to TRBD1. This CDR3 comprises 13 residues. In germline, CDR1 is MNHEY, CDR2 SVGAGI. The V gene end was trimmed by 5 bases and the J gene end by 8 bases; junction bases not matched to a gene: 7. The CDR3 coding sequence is TGTGCCAGCAGTCCGACAGGGTCAGCTACGCAGTATTTT. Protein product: CASSPTGSATQYF.

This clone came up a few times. The CDR3 DNA sequence: TGTGCCAGCAGCCAACAGGGGCGAGGGAACTATGGCTACACCTTC. It specifies CASSQQGRGNYGYTF. The J gene is TRBJ1-2, the V gene TRBV11-3; 7 bases are shared with TRBD1. Germline V lookup: CDR1 SGHNT, CDR2 YENEEA. V lost 5 bases and J lost 2; bases outside the gene matches: 8. The CDR3 covers 15 residues.

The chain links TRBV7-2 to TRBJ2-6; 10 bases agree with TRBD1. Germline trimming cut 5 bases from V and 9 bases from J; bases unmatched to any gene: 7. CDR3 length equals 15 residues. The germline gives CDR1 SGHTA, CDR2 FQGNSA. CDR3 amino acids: CASSPQDRGFNVLTF. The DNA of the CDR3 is TGTGCCAGCAGCCCCCAGGACAGGGGGTTCAACGTCCTGACTTTC.

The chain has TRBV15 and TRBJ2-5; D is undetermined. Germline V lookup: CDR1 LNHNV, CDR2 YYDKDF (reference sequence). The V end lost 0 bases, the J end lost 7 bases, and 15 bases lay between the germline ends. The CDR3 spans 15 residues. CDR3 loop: CATSRDRVALGTQYF. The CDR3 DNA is TGTGCCACCAGCAGAGATCGAGTGGCCCTGGGGACCCAGTACTTC.

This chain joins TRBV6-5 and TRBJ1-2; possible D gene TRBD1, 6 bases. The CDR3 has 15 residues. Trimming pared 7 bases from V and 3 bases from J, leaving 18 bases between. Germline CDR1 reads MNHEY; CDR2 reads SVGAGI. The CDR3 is CASTLSGAGDYGYTF. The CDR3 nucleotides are TGTGCCAGCACCCTTTCCGGGGCAGGGGACTATGGCTACACCTTC.

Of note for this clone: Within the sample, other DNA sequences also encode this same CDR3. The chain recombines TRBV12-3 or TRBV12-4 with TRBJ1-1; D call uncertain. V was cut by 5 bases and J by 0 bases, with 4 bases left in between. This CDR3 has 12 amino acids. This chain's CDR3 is CASSLMNTEAFF. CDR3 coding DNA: TGTGCCAGCAGTCTCATGAACACTGAAGCTTTCTTT.

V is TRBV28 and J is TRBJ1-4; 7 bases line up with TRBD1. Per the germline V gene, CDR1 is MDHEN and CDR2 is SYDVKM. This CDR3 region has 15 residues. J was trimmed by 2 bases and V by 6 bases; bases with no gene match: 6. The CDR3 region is CASSQGGNTNEKLFF. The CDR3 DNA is TGTGCCAGCAGCCAGGGGGGGAATACTAATGAAAAACTGTTTTTT.

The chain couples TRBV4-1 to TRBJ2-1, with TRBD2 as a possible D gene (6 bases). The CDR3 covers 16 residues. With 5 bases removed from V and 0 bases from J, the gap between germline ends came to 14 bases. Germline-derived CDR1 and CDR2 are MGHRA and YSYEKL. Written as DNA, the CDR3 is TGCGCCAGCAGCTCCCTTGGGGGGTACTCCTACAATGAGCAGTTCTTC. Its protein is CASSSLGGYSYNEQFF.

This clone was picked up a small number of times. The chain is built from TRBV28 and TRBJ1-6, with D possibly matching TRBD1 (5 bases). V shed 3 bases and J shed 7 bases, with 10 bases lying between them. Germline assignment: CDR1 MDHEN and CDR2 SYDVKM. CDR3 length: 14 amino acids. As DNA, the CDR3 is TGTGCCAGCAGTTTCGACAGAGACAATTCACCCCTCCACTTT. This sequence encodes CASSFDRDNSPLHF.

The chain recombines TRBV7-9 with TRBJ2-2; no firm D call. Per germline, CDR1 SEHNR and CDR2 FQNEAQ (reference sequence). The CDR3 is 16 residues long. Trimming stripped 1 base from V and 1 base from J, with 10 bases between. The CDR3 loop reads CASSLGSQVNTGELFF. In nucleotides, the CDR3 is TGTGCCAGCAGCTTAGGGTCTCAGGTGAACACCGGGGAGCTGTTTTTT.